This TCR beta chain appears in the sequencing data of a study of blood T cell repertoires in COVID-19. The CDR3 is 15 residues long. Trimming at V came to 6 bases and at J to 1 base, leaving 5 bases not matched to a gene. Germline CDR1 reads MNHEY; CDR2 reads SVGAGI. Membership in each cohort depended on participant-reported clinical history. Only in-frame clones appear in the TCRdb table, and some are missing; sequencing was by immunoSEQ multiplex PCR. The data show 200,000 to 250,000 clones, roughly four fifths seen once. The V gene is TRBV6-5, the J gene TRBJ2-4; 8 bases line up with TRBD2. The sequenced sample was PBMCs or T cells enriched from blood (not recorded which). The sequence came from a woman in her forties who had been exposed to COVID-19. CDR3 region: CASSRGGEAKNIQYF. The CDR3 DNA reads TGTGCCAGCAGCCGGGGGGGGGAGGCCAAAAACATTCAGTACTTC.